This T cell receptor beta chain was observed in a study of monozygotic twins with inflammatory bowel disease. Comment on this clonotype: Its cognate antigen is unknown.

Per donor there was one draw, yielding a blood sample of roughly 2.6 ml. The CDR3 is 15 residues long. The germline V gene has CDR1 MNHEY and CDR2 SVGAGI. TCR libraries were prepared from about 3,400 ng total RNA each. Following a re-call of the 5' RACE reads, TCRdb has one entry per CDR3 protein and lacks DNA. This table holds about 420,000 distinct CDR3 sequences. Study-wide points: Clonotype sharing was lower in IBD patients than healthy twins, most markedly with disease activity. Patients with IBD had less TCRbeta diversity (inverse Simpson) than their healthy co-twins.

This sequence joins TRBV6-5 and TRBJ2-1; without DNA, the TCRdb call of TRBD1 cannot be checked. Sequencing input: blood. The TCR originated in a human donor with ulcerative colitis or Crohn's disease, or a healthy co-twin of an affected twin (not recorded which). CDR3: CASSYGTGEYNEQFF.